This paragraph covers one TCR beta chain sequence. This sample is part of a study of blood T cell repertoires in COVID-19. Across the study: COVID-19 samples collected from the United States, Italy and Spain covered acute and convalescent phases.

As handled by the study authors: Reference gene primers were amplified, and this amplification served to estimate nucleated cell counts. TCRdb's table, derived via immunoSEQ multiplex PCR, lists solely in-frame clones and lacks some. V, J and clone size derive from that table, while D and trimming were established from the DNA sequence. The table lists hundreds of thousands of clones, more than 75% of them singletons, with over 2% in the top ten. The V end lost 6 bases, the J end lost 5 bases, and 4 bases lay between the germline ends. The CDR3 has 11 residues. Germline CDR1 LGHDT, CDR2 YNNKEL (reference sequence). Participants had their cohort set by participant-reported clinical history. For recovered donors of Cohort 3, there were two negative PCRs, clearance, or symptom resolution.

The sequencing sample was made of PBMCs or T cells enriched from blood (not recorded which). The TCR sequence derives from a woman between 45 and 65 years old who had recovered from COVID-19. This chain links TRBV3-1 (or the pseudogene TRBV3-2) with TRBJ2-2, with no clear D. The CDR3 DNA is TGTGCCAGCAGACAGACCGGGGAGCTGTTTTTT. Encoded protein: CASRQTGELFF.